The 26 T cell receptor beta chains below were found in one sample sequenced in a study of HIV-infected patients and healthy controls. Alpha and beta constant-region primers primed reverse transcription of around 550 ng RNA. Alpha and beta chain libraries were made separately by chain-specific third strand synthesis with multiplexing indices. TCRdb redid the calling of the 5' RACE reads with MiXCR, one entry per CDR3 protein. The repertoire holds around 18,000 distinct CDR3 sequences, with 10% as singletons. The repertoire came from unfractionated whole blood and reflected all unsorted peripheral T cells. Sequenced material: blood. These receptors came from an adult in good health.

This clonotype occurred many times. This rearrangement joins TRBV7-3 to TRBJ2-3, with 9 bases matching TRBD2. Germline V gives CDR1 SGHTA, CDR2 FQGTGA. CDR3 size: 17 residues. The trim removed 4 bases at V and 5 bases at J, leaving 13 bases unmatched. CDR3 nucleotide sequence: TGTGCCAGCAGCTCGTCGGGACTAGCTGGGATGTTAGATACGCAGTATTTT. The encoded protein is CASSSSGLAGMLDTQYF.

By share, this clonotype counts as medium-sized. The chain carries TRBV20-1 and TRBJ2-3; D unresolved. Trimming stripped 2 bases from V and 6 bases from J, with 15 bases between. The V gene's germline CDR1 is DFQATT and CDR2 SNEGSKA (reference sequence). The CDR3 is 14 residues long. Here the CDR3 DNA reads TGCAGTGCTAGAACAGTCGGACGCCATGATACGCAGTATTTT. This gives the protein CSARTVGRHDTQYF.

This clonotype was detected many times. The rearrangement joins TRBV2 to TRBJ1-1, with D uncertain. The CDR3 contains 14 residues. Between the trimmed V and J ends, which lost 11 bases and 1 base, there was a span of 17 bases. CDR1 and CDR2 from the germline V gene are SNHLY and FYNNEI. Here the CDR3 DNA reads TGTGCCTGCGCCGCTACGGGCAGGAACACTGAAGCTTTCTTT. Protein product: CACAATGRNTEAFF.

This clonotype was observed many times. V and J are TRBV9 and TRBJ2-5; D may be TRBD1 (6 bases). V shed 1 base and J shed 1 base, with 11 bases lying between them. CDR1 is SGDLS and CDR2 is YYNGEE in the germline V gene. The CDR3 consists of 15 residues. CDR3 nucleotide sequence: TGTGCCAGCAGCGTAACCGGGACACTCCAAGAGACCCAGTACTTC. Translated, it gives CASSVTGTLQETQYF.

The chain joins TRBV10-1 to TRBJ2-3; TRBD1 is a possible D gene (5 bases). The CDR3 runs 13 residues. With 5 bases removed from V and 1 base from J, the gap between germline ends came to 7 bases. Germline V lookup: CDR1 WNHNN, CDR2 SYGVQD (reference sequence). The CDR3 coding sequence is TGCGCCAGCAGTAGGGGCCGCACAGATACGCAGTATTTT. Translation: CASSRGRTDTQYF.

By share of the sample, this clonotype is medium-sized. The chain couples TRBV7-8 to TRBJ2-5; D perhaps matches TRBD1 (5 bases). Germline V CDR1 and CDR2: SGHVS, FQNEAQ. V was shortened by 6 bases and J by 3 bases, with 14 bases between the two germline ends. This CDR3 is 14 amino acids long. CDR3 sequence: CASSGAAWEETQYF. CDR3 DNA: TGTGCCAGCAGTGGGGCGGCTTGGGAAGAGACCCAGTACTTC.

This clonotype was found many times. CDR3 sequence: CASSIRTSGSDEQYF. In nucleotides, the CDR3 is TGTGCCAGTAGTATCCGGACTAGCGGGAGTGACGAGCAGTACTTC. V gene TRBV19 combines with J gene TRBJ2-7, with 13 bases fitting TRBD2. CDR1 and CDR2 (germline): LNHDA, SQIVND (reference sequence). The CDR3 spans 15 residues. J lost 5 bases, V lost 3 bases, and 4 bases had no gene match.

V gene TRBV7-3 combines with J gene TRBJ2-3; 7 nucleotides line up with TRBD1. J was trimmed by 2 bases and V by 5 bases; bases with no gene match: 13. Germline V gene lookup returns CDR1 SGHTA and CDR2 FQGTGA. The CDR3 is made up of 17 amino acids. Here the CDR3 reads CASSRNRDSPITDTQYF. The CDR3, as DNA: TGTGCCAGCAGCAGAAACAGGGACAGCCCCATCACAGATACGCAGTATTTT.

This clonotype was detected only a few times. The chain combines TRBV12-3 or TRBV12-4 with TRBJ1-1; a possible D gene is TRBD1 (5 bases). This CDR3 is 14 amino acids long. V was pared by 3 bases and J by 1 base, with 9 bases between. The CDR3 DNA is TGTGCCAGCAGTTTTTCCCAGGGGAACACTGAAGCTTTCTTT. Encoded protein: CASSFSQGNTEAFF.

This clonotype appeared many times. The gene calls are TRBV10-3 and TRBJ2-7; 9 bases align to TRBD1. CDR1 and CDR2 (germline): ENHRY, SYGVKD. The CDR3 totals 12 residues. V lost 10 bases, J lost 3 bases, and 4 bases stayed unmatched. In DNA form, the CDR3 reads TGTGCCACTCCGGGACAGGGCTACGAGCAGTACTTC. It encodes CATPGQGYEQYF.

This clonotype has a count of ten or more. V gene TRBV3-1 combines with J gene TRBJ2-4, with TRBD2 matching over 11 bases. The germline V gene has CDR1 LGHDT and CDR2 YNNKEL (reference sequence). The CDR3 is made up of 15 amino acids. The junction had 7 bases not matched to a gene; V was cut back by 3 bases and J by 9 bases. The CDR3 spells CASSHRTSGPGIQYF. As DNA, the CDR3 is TGTGCCAGCAGCCACCGGACTAGCGGGCCAGGCATTCAGTACTTC.

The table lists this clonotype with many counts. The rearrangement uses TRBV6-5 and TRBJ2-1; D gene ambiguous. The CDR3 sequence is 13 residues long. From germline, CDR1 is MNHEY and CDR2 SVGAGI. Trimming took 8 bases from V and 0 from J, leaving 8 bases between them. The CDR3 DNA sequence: TGTGCCAGCGGGCGGAACTCCTACAATGAGCAGTTCTTC. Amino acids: CASGRNSYNEQFF.

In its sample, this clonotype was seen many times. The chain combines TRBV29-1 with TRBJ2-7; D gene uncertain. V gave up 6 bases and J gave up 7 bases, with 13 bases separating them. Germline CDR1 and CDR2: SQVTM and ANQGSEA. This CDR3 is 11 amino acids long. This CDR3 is CSVLHFGEQYF. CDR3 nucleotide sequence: TGCAGCGTCCTACATTTCGGTGAGCAGTACTTC.

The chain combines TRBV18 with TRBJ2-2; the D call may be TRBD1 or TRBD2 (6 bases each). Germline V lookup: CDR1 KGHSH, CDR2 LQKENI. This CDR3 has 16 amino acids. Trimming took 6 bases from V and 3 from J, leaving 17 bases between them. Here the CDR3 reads CASSLEGVRYTGELFF. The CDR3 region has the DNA TGTGCCAGCTCCCTGGAGGGGGTGAGATACACCGGGGAGCTGTTTTTT.

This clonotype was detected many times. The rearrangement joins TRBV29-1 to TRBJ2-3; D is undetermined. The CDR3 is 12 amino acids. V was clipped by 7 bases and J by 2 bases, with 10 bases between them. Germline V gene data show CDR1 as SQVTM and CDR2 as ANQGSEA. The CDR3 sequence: CSARSSTDTQYF. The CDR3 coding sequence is TGCAGCGCTCGCTCATCCACAGATACGCAGTATTTT.

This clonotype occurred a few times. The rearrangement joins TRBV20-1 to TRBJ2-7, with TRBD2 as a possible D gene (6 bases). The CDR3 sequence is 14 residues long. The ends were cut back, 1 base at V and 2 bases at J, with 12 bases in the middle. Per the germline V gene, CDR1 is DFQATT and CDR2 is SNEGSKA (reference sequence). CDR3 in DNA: TGCAGTGCTAGAGTCGGAGGGAGTACCTACGAGCAGTACTTC. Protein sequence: CSARVGGSTYEQYF.

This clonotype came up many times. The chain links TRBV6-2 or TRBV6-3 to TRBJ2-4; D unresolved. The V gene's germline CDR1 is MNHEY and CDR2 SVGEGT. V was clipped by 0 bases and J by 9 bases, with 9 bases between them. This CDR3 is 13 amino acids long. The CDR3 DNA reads TGTGCCAGCAGTTACTCCGGGTCCACCATTCAGTACTTC. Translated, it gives CASSYSGSTIQYF.

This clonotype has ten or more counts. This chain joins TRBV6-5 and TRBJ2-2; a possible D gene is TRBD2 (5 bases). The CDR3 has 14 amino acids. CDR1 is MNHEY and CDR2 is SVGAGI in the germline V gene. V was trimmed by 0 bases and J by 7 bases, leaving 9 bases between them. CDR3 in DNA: TGTGCCAGCAGTTACTCAGAGGGAATCGGGGAGCTGTTTTTT. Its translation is CASSYSEGIGELFF.

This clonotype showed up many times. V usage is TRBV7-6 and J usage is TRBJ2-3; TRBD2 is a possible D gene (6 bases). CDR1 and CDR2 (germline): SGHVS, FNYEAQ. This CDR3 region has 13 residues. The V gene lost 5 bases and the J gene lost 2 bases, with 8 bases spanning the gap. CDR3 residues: CASSRGDTDTQYF. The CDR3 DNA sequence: TGTGCCAGCAGCCGCGGGGACACAGATACGCAGTATTTT.

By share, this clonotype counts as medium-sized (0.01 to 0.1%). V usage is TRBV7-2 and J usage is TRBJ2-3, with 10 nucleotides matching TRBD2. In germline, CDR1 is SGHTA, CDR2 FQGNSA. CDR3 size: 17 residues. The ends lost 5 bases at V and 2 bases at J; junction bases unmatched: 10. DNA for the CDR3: TGTGCCAGCAGCAGGGCGGCTAGCGGGGGTCTCACAGATACGCAGTATTTT. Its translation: CASSRAASGGLTDTQYF. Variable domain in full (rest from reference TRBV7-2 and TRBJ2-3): GAGVSQSPSNKVTEKGKDVELRCDPISGHTALYWYRQSLGQGLEFLIYFQGNSAPDKSGLPSDRFSAERTGGSVSTLTIQRTQQEDSAVYLCASSRAASGGLTDTQYFGPGTRLTVL.

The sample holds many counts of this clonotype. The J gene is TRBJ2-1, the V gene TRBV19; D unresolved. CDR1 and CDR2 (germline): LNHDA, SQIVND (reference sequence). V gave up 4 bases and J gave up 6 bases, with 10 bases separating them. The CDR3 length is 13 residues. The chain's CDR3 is CASSTVGSNEQFF. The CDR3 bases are TGTGCCAGTAGTACTGTCGGCAGCAATGAGCAGTTCTTC.

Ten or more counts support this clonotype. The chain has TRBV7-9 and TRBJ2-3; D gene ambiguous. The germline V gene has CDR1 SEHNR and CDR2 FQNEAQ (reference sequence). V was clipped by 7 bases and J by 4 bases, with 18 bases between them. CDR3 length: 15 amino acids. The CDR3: CASTQSAGSPDTQYF. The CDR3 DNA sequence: TGTGCCAGCACCCAATCGGCAGGATCGCCAGATACGCAGTATTTT.

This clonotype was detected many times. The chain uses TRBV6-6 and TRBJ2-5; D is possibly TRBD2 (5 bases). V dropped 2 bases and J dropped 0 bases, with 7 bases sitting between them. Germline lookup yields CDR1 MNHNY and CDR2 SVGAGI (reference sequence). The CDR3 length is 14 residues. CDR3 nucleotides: TGTGCCAGCAGTTACCCCGGGGACCAAGAGACCCAGTACTTC. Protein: CASSYPGDQETQYF.

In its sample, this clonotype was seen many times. The CDR3 DNA follows: TGTGCCAGCAGTTTCCGGGAGCGGTCCTACGAGCAGTACTTC. Residues: CASSFRERSYEQYF. V gene TRBV27 combines with J gene TRBJ2-7, with TRBD2 as a possible D gene (6 bases). The CDR3 covers 14 residues. Germline CDR1 MNHEY, CDR2 SMNVEV (reference sequence). V dropped 3 bases and J dropped 1 base, with 10 bases sitting between them.

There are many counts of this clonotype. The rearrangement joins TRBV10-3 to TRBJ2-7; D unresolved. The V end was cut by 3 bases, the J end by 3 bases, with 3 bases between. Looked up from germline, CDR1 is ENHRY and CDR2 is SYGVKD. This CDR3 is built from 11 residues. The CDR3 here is CAISDNYEQYF. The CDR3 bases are TGTGCCATCAGTGACAACTACGAGCAGTACTTC.

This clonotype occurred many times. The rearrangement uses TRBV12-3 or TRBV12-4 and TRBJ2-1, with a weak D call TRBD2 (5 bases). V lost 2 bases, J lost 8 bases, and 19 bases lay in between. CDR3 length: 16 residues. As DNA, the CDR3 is TGTGCCAGCAGTTTACTGACTCGACGGGATGGAGATGAGCAGTTCTTC. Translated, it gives CASSLLTRRDGDEQFF.